The rows below give T cell receptor beta chains drawn from one sample of a study of T-cell memory formation after mild COVID-19. One entry per CDR3 protein results from TCRdb running MiXCR on the 5' RACE reads. Of about 290,000 distinct CDR3 sequences in the sample, 15% to 20% are singletons; the top ten hold about a fifth. Sequenced sample: PBMCs or a T cell subset sorted from them (not recorded which). Receptor source: a man between 18 and 35 years old who had mild COVID-19 (a few samples of this study predate the infection). Cell type and time point are not known. Both conserved end residues are trimmed from each CDR3. Only part of the rows carry a size: once, few, many, or a class if the clone is expanded.

v_call	clone_size	j_call	cdr3_aa
TRBV7-9	-	TRBJ2-5	ASSLGPSRDN
TRBV15	few	TRBJ1-5	ATGRGGRRQPQH
TRBV18	-	TRBJ1-1	ASSPMSNTEAF
TRBV20-1	-	TRBJ1-2	SAQLPGTLYGYT
TRBV5-1	few	TRBJ2-7	ASSLRDRVIPYEQY
TRBV6-2/TRBV6-3	few	TRBJ2-1	ASSRTTHRVRNEQF
TRBV7-2	few	TRBJ1-2	ASSLNRAGYGYT
TRBV11-2	-	TRBJ2-5	ASSLDAAGGYQETQY
TRBV15	many	TRBJ2-7	ATSRDKAGATPYEQY
TRBV6-5	few	TRBJ1-5	ASSRTGDSNQPQH
TRBV5-1	few	TRBJ1-2	ASSLGFFANYGYT
TRBV18	-	TRBJ2-7	ASSARDSSYEQY
TRBV5-1	-	TRBJ1-6	ASRRDTNSPLH
TRBV3-1	few	TRBJ2-1	ASSQGVGGAAEQF
TRBV29-1	few	TRBJ2-1	SVEGRKSSYNEQF
TRBV27	few	TRBJ1-1	ASSRQRTGGRTEAF
TRBV7-6	many	TRBJ2-7	ASSLNEGAGYEQY
TRBV7-8	many	TRBJ1-1	ASSLYQHAEAF
TRBV20-1	few	TRBJ1-1	SATGTLNTEAF
TRBV5-1	many	TRBJ2-1	ASSEMTSGGADEQF
TRBV18	few	TRBJ2-5	ASSRDSGQETQY
TRBV25-1	few	TRBJ2-5	ASSESQQWETQY
TRBV29-1	-	TRBJ2-1	SVDPQGLVYNEQF
TRBV29-1	-	TRBJ2-5	SHGTILETQY
TRBV6-5	-	TRBJ2-3	ASSWDSASVTQY
TRBV6-5	once	TRBJ1-1	ASSYGQHRGRKAEAF
TRBV29-1	few	TRBJ2-7	SVDQAGRSYEQY
TRBV10-2	few	TRBJ2-7	ASSANRVYEQY
TRBV5-1	-	TRBJ2-5	ASSSGYVETQY
TRBV27	few	TRBJ1-1	ASSLMANTEAF
TRBV4-3	many	TRBJ1-1	ASSHPDRDTEAF
TRBV9	-	TRBJ2-5	ASSPVLAGQETQY
TRBV4-1	-	TRBJ1-2	ASSLPGSRGYT
TRBV20-1	few	TRBJ1-2	SARDETGSGYT
TRBV20-1	-	TRBJ1-4	SATIKSNLFGGRREKLF
TRBV7-2	-	TRBJ2-2	ASSTRPGETGELF
TRBV9	few	TRBJ2-7	ASSPRFRPYEQY
TRBV5-1	few	TRBJ1-6	ASRFGGFGSPLH
TRBV25-1	few	TRBJ2-3	ASSVGGDPDTQY
TRBV6-2/TRBV6-3	few	TRBJ2-1	ASSYLRGREQF
TRBV6-5	many	TRBJ2-3	ASSAQGFSTDTQY
TRBV6-2/TRBV6-3	few	TRBJ2-6	ASGNHRGSGANVLT
TRBV6-5	few	TRBJ2-7	ASRKTGLTSYEQY
TRBV4-1	few	TRBJ2-3	ASRGHTDTQY
TRBV6-2/TRBV6-3	-	TRBJ1-1	ASSYVPRRGAEAF